This T cell receptor (beta chain) emerged from a study of cytomegalovirus exposure and HLA in healthy donors. Study information: Falling in the Caucasian-associated ancestry cluster were roughly 80% of 398 genotyped donors.

V was clipped by 4 bases and J by 2 bases; unmatched bases: 3. This CDR3 contains 15 residues. Germline V gene lookup returns CDR1 MDHEN and CDR2 SYDVKM. The PCR contained 60 Vbeta and 13 Jbeta primers. Clones were sequenced by immunoSEQ multiplex PCR, and TCRdb holds only the in-frame ones, with some missing. The sample has 56,000 or so clones, and its top ten clones hold roughly 26%. With respect to this clone: Its cognate antigen is unknown.

Unrecorded immune exposures were likely, despite nominal health at sampling. Study-level points and caveats: The classifier reportedly diagnosed cytomegalovirus status with high sensitivity and specificity.

The receptor was isolated from a man between 40 and 49 years old in good health and CMV-seropositive. The sequencing input was PBMCs. The chain joins TRBV28 to TRBJ2-2; the match to TRBD1 covers 8 bases. In nucleotides, the CDR3 is TGTGCCAGCAGTTCGGGACAGGAAAACACCGGGGAGCTGTTTTTT. It specifies CASSSGQENTGELFF.